This record covers a single T cell receptor (beta chain). This CDR3 comprises 14 residues. The germline V gene has CDR1 PRHDT and CDR2 FYEKMQ (reference sequence). V gave up 1 base and J gave up 6 bases, with 12 bases separating them. The data were obtained in a study of cytomegalovirus exposure and HLA in healthy donors. PCR amplification relied on 60 Vbeta primers (plus 13 Jbeta primers). Libraries were prepared by immunoSEQ multiplex PCR; TCRdb keeps only in-frame clonotypes and omits some of them. This sample has 70,000 to 95,000 clones, with around 79% found just once. The sample taken for sequencing was PBMCs. The sequence was collected from a woman in her thirties or forties in good health and CMV-seropositive. V and J are TRBV13 and TRBJ1-1; D is uncertain. CDR3 loop: CASSLAGRVAEAFF. In DNA, the CDR3 is TGTGCCAGCAGCTTAGCGGGGAGGGTGGCTGAAGCTTTCTTT.